The source of this TCR beta chain is a study of T cell responses to AZD1222 COVID-19 vaccine. Study-wide results and caveats: Of the AZD1222 recipients, only five to seven were seropositive at baseline.

A word on this clone: The target antigen is unknown.

Profiled with immunoSEQ multiplex PCR; TCRdb holds only in-frame clones, not every one. The sample comprises some 200,000 clones, roughly 91% of which are singletons, and approximately 0.98% rests with the top ten. The ends were cut back, 10 bases at V and 2 bases at J, with 11 bases in the middle. The CDR3 loop spans 12 amino acids. CDR1 is MNHEY and CDR2 is SVGAGI in the germline V gene. This specimen was peripheral blood, taken on day 0 of AZD1222 vaccination. The TCR comes from an adult in good health. This chain uses TRBV6-5 with TRBJ2-5; D gene ambiguous. CDR3 loop: CAIGEWQETQYF. DNA for the CDR3: TGTGCCATAGGAGAATGGCAAGAGACCCAGTACTTC.